The next 25 T cell receptor beta chains were all read from a single sample in a study of molecular identifiers for immune sequencing clone quantification. TCRdb analysed the PCR reads with MiXCR anew, one entry per CDR3 protein. The sample lists under 650,000 distinct CDR3 sequences, 15% to 20% occurring once. The sequenced material came from naive CD8+ T cells from blood, with Jurkat cell RNA spiked in. As to subset: FACS-sorted CD8+CD4-CCR7+CD45RA+ naive T cells. These TCRs come from a human donor in good health. Some libraries in this study had Jurkat cell RNA spiked in.

Comments on this clonotype: This sequence may be a read error, since a much larger clone differs from it by one base. The rearrangement uses TRBV7-9 and TRBJ1-1, with no clear D. CDR1 and CDR2 (germline): SEHNR, FQNEAQ (reference sequence). This CDR3 is 14 amino acids long. Here the CDR3 DNA reads TGTGCCGGCAGCCATCGATGGACCAACACTGAAGCTTTCTTT. Translation: CAGSHRWTNTEAFF.

V is TRBV20-1 and J is TRBJ1-5; the D is unclear. Trimming removed 2 bases from V and 7 bases from J, with 9 bases in between. There are 12 residues in the CDR3. Germline loops: CDR1 DFQATT, CDR2 SNEGSKA (reference sequence). CDR3 bases: TGCAGTGCTAGACCTATGGGCCAGCCCCAGCATTTT. It encodes CSARPMGQPQHF.

This clonotype was recorded a few times. The chain's CDR3 is CASSQESGQLSGNTIYF. In DNA, the CDR3 is TGCGCCAGCAGCCAAGAGAGTGGGCAGCTCTCTGGAAACACCATATATTTT. The chain has TRBV4-3 and TRBJ1-3; no clear D gene. V lost 0 bases, J lost 0 bases, and 12 bases lay in between. The CDR3 covers 17 residues. The V gene's germline CDR1 is LGHNA and CDR2 YSLEER.

The table lists this clonotype with many counts. The CDR3 spells CASSMGQLGNEQFF. For the CDR3, the DNA is TGTGCCAGTAGTATGGGACAGTTGGGGAATGAGCAGTTCTTC. The J gene is TRBJ2-1, the V gene TRBV19, with 7 bases that match TRBD1. Germline loops: CDR1 LNHDA, CDR2 SQIVND (reference sequence). J lost 7 bases, V lost 3 bases, and 6 bases had no gene match. The CDR3 runs to 14 residues.

This clonotype was seen only once. A read error may account for a junction end that differs from germline. CDR3 DNA: TGTGCCAGCAGCTTCCAGGGCGATGAAGCTCTCTTT. Residues: CASSFQGDEALF. The V and J genes are TRBV7-9 and TRBJ1-1, with D possibly matching TRBD1 (5 bases). This CDR3 is built from 12 residues. Germline CDR1 SEHNR, CDR2 FQNEAQ (reference sequence).

There are a few counts of this clonotype. This chain joins TRBV6-1 and TRBJ2-5, with 9 bases lining up with TRBD1. Trimming cost V 2 bases and J 2 bases; bases outside gene matches: 9. Germline values: CDR1 MNHNS, CDR2 SASEGT. The CDR3 is 17 amino acids. For the CDR3, the DNA is TGTGCCAGCAGTGAAATTTGGGCGGGACAGGGTCAAGAGACCCAGTACTTC. Its protein product is CASSEIWAGQGQETQYF.

A remark on this clonotype: This may be a read error, as it is one base from a much larger clone. The V gene is TRBV5-3, the J gene TRBJ1-1; 7 bases map to TRBD1. TRBV5-3 is assigned to the ORF class and has an uncertain function. The length of the CDR3 is 15 residues. J was trimmed by 2 bases and V by 10 bases; bases with no gene match: 14. The CDR3 coding sequence is TGTGCCGGCAGCTGGTGGAACAGGGGAAACACTGAAGCTTTCTTT. Amino acids: CAGSWWNRGNTEAFF.

This clonotype was observed many times. The chain couples TRBV6-2 or TRBV6-3 to TRBJ2-3; D perhaps matches TRBD2 (5 bases). Trimming removed 4 bases at V and 2 bases at J, with 16 bases between. The length of the CDR3 is 16 residues. Germline V lookup: CDR1 MNHEY, CDR2 SVGEGT. The CDR3 sequence is CASSSDPIAPTDTQYF. CDR3 sequence (DNA): TGTGCCAGCAGTTCCGACCCGATAGCGCCCACAGATACGCAGTATTTT.

This rearrangement joins TRBV28 to TRBJ2-7; D is ambiguous. CDR3 length: 14 residues. With 5 bases removed from V and 3 bases from J, the gap between germline ends came to 14 bases. The germline V gene encodes CDR1 MDHEN and CDR2 SYDVKM. This CDR3 is CASSPLTGYYEQYF. Here the CDR3 DNA reads TGTGCCAGCAGTCCATTGACGGGTTACTACGAGCAGTACTTC.

This clonotype was observed many times. The V call is TRBV27, the J call TRBJ2-7; 14 bases match TRBD2. V was clipped by 5 bases and J by 4 bases; unmatched bases: 10. Germline loops: CDR1 MNHEY, CDR2 SMNVEV (reference sequence). The CDR3 totals 17 residues. CDR3: CASSPIEWTSGRYEQYF. The DNA of the CDR3 is TGTGCCAGCAGTCCAATCGAATGGACTAGCGGGAGGTACGAGCAGTACTTC.

This clonotype appeared many times. This chain links TRBV12-3 or TRBV12-4 with TRBJ1-3; D not certain. CDR3 size: 18 residues. Trimming took 5 bases from V and 0 from J, leaving 20 bases between them. CDR3 residues: CASSRGGLGMGSGNTIYF. The CDR3 DNA reads TGTGCCAGCAGTCGCGGCGGGTTGGGAATGGGCTCTGGAAACACCATATATTTT.

This clonotype was detected many times. The chain has TRBV28 and TRBJ1-1, with 7 nucleotides matching TRBD1. The CDR3 is made up of 14 amino acids. Trimming at V came to 5 bases and at J to 7 bases, leaving 10 bases not matched to a gene. Germline CDR1 and CDR2: MDHEN and SYDVKM. The CDR3 loop is CASSELGQDFEAFF. In DNA, the CDR3 is TGTGCCAGCAGTGAATTAGGACAGGACTTTGAAGCTTTCTTT.

This clonotype was recorded many times. V usage is TRBV7-9 and J usage is TRBJ1-5; D remains unclear. V gave up 5 bases and J gave up 4 bases, with 21 bases separating them. This CDR3 comprises 17 residues. Germline CDR1 reads SEHNR; CDR2 reads FQNEAQ (reference sequence). Here the CDR3 reads CASSQSSEALWNQPQHF. The CDR3, as DNA: TGTGCCAGCAGCCAATCCTCCGAGGCCCTGTGGAATCAGCCCCAGCATTTT.

This clonotype was counted ten times or more. The chain combines TRBV5-5 with TRBJ1-1; 9 positions match TRBD1. In germline, CDR1 is SGHKS, CDR2 YYEKEE (reference sequence). V lost 3 bases, J lost 3 bases, and 15 bases stayed unmatched. The CDR3 sequence is 18 residues long. CDR3 residues: CASSSRVITGGEDTEAFF. In DNA form, the CDR3 reads TGTGCCAGCAGCTCCCGCGTTATTACAGGGGGCGAAGACACTGAAGCTTTCTTT.

This clonotype was found many times. The chain has TRBV19 and TRBJ2-3; D is undetermined. CDR1 is LNHDA and CDR2 is SQIVND in the germline V gene (reference sequence). CDR3 length: 13 amino acids. Deletions cut 6 bases from V and 4 bases from J, with 11 bases between. The CDR3 loop is CASSGWTADTQYF. The DNA of the CDR3 is TGTGCCAGTAGCGGGTGGACGGCAGATACGCAGTATTTT.

The table lists this clonotype with many counts. The J gene is TRBJ2-3, the V gene TRBV20-1; 9 nucleotides line up with TRBD1. The CDR3 is made up of 15 amino acids. Losses at the gene ends were 5 bases for V and 4 bases for J; bases not matched to a gene: 10. Germline loops: CDR1 DFQATT, CDR2 SNEGSKA (reference sequence). CDR3 in DNA: TGCAGTGCTCTTCGGACAGGGGATATCCCAGATACGCAGTATTTT. It yields the protein CSALRTGDIPDTQYF.

This clonotype was observed at least ten times. This chain joins TRBV7-9 and TRBJ1-5; TRBD1 is a possible D gene (6 bases). Germline-derived CDR1 and CDR2 are SEHNR and FQNEAQ (reference sequence). Trimming took 5 bases from V and 6 from J, leaving 17 bases between them. This CDR3 region has 15 residues. For the CDR3, the DNA is TGTGCCAGCAGCCCAATAACAGGGTTTGGTCAGCCCCAGCATTTT. The encoded protein is CASSPITGFGQPQHF.

In this sample, this clonotype turned up many times. This chain uses TRBV2 with TRBJ2-3; D gene ambiguous. CDR1 is SNHLY, CDR2 FYNNEI, per germline. V lost 2 bases and J 4 bases, leaving 16 bases between the germline ends. The CDR3 has 16 amino acids. The CDR3 nucleotides read TGTGCCAGCAGTGAAAATCTGGTCGCCGGAGCAGATACGCAGTATTTT. It encodes CASSENLVAGADTQYF.

This clonotype came up a few times. The chain is built from TRBV19 and TRBJ2-1, with D maybe TRBD1 (6 bases). Trimming cost V 3 bases and J 8 bases, with 20 bases left between them. The CDR3 contains 16 residues. Germline V gene data show CDR1 as LNHDA and CDR2 as SQIVND (reference sequence). As DNA, the CDR3 is TGTGCCAGTAGTATCCCAATGGGGGCTCTCGGGGATGAGCAGTTCTTC. Protein sequence: CASSIPMGALGDEQFF.

This clonotype was counted many times. The chain couples TRBV20-1 to TRBJ2-7, with D perhaps TRBD1 (6 bases). CDR1 is DFQATT, CDR2 SNEGSKA, per germline (reference sequence). The CDR3 has 15 residues. Trimming shortened V by 0 bases and J by 4 bases, and 16 bases separated the two germline ends. DNA for the CDR3: TGCAGTGCTAGAGATGGGTATACAGGGAAATACGAGCAGTACTTC. Translation: CSARDGYTGKYEQYF.

The J gene is TRBJ2-7, the V gene TRBV9; 11 nucleotides line up with TRBD2. The V segment lost 3 bases and the J segment 5 bases; nucleotides outside the gene matches: 4. The CDR3 spans 14 residues. Germline V gene sequence: CDR1 SGDLS, CDR2 YYNGEE. Here the CDR3 reads CASSGGTSGDEQYF. The CDR3 DNA is TGTGCCAGCAGCGGGGGGACTAGCGGCGACGAGCAGTACTTC. The full variable domain, its missing parts supplied by reference TRBV9 and TRBJ2-7, is DSGVTQTPKHLITATGQRVTLRCSPRSGDLSVYWYQQSLDQGLQFLIQYYNGEERAKGNILERFSAQQFPDLHSELNLSSLELGDSALYFCASSGGTSGDEQYFGPGTRLTVT.

This clonotype showed up many times. The rearrangement links TRBV7-9 to TRBJ1-1, with 8 bases identical to TRBD1. The J segment lost 0 bases and the V segment lost 5 bases, leaving 8 bases of the junction unmatched. From germline, CDR1 is SEHNR and CDR2 FQNEAQ (reference sequence). The CDR3 length is 16 residues. The CDR3, as DNA: TGTGCCAGCAGCGACGACAGGGGACTGATGAACACTGAAGCTTTCTTT. This encodes CASSDDRGLMNTEAFF.

The chain is built from TRBV19 and TRBJ2-1, with D possibly TRBD2 on 5 matching bases. This CDR3 spans 12 amino acids. Trimming removed 6 bases from V and 9 bases from J, with 12 bases in between. Germline assignment: CDR1 LNHDA and CDR2 SQIVND (reference sequence). The CDR3 sequence is CASRLARSEQFF. CDR3 DNA sequence: TGTGCCAGTAGGCTAGCTCGGAGTGAGCAGTTCTTC. Looking up the rest from reference TRBV19 and TRBJ2-1 gives the full variable domain: DGGITQSPKYLFRKEGQNVTLSCEQNLNHDAMYWYRQDPGQGLRLIYYSQIVNDFQKGDIAEGYSVSREKKESFPLTVTSAQKNPTAFYLCASRLARSEQFFGPGTRLTVL.

As concerns this clonotype: This clone may be a read error of a much larger clone one base away. The J gene is TRBJ1-5, the V gene TRBV6-1; D call uncertain. The germline V and J ends were trimmed by 0 bases and 4 bases, with 10 bases remaining between them. This CDR3 has 15 amino acids. CDR1 and CDR2 (germline): MNHNS, SASEGT. CDR3 region: CASSEALGPNQPQHF. CDR3 DNA: TGTGCCAGCAGTGAAGCGCTAGGGCCTAATCAGCCCCAGCATTTT.

This clonotype was recorded at least ten times. The chain uses TRBV5-6 and TRBJ1-1, with 7 bases aligning to TRBD1. The junction had 7 bases not matched to a gene; V was cut back by 3 bases and J by 2 bases. CDR1 SGHDT and CDR2 YYEEEE come from the germline V gene. This CDR3 has 15 amino acids. CDR3 residues: CASSSEGTANTEAFF. CDR3 coding DNA: TGTGCCAGCAGCTCAGAAGGGACAGCTAACACTGAAGCTTTCTTT. The whole variable domain, filled in from reference TRBV5-6 and TRBJ1-1, reads DAGVTQSPTHLIKTRGQQVTLRCSPKSGHDTVSWYQQALGQGPQFIFQYYEEEERQRGNFPDRFSGHQFPNYSSELNVNALLLGDSALYLCASSSEGTANTEAFFGQGTRLTVV.